A selection of T cell receptor beta chains follows, all from one sample in a study of T-cell memory formation after mild COVID-19. TCRdb redid the calling of the 5' RACE reads with MiXCR, one entry per CDR3 protein. The sample shows 170,000 or so distinct CDR3 sequences, over 20% of them seen only once. Sequenced sample: PBMCs or a T cell subset sorted from them (not recorded which). The source is an adult woman who had mild COVID-19 (a few samples of this study predate the infection). Cell type and time point are not known. Each CDR3 is given with its conserved first and last residue. A D gene is named only where the DNA matches it firmly. Clone size is not always given. Where it is, it says once, few, many or a class for expanded clones.

TGTGCCAGCAGCTTCCAACTAGCGGGGGGGCCGCAGACCCAGTACTTC CASSFQLAGGPQTQYF . TRBV9 16 TRBD2 TRBJ2-5
TGTGCCACCAGCAGAGATAGGACAGGGGGCGAAAAACTGTTTTTT CATSRDRTGGEKLFF . TRBV15 15 TRBD1 TRBJ1-4
TGTGCCAGCAGCCAAGATGGACAGGGCTCCTACGAGCAGTACTTC CASSQDGQGSYEQYF . TRBV14 15 TRBD1 TRBJ2-7
TGTGCCAGCAGCGTTCTGGGGACTAGCGGGACCGGGGAGCTGTTTTTT CASSVLGTSGTGELFF . TRBV9 16 TRBD2 TRBJ2-2
TGCAGCGTTGAAGTACAGGTTTATGGCTACACCTTC CSVEVQVYGYTF . TRBV29-1 12 . TRBJ1-2
TGTGCCAGCAGTTGGACTGAAAGCTCTGGAAACACCATATATTTT CASSWTESSGNTIYF few TRBV12-3/TRBV12-4 15 . TRBJ1-3
TGTGCCAGCAGTTTAGACCGAAGCCAAGCTAACTATGGCTACACCTTC CASSLDRSQANYGYTF . TRBV12-3/TRBV12-4 16 . TRBJ1-2
TGCGCCAGCAGCTTCGACGGGAGCTCCTACAATGAGCAGTTCTTC CASSFDGSSYNEQFF few TRBV5-1 15 . TRBJ2-1
TGTGCCAGCAGTTTTGGCAGCGGGGGGGTTGGGGATACGCAGTATTTT CASSFGSGGVGDTQYF . TRBV6-5 16 TRBD2 TRBJ2-3
TGTGCCAGCAGCTTAGACCATTCAGGGGAGAACACTGAAGCTTTCTTT CASSLDHSGENTEAFF few TRBV7-6 16 . TRBJ1-1
TGCAGCGTTGAAAGGGCAGGGGACGCTTTCTTT CSVERAGDAFF few TRBV29-1 11 . TRBJ1-1
TGCGCCAGCAGTCCGGGGATCGGGACTGGTGAGCAGTTCTTC CASSPGIGTGEQFF few TRBV4-1 14 . TRBJ2-1
TGTGCCAGCTCTTCTACCCCCCAAGAGACCCAGTACTTC CASSSTPQETQYF . TRBV6-2/TRBV6-3 13 . TRBJ2-5
TGTGCCAGCAGGCCCGGGATGGGGAGCAATCAGCCCCAGCATTTT CASRPGMGSNQPQHF . TRBV6-6 15 . TRBJ1-5
TGTGCCAGCAGTGTAGACGGGAGAGCCTACGAGCAGTACTTC CASSVDGRAYEQYF few TRBV2 14 . TRBJ2-7
TGCAGTGCTAGAGGGACTAGCGGGAGCTTGGATCAGTTCTTC CSARGTSGSLDQFF few TRBV20-1 14 TRBD2 TRBJ2-1
TGTGCCAGCAGCCAAGATCAGGCTAGCGGGGGGCCCTACAATGAGCAGTTCTTC CASSQDQASGGPYNEQFF few TRBV3-1 18 TRBD2 TRBJ2-1
TGTGCCATCAGTGATGAATACTACGAGCAGTACTTC CAISDEYYEQYF few TRBV10-3 12 . TRBJ2-7
TGTGCCAGCAGCCAAGGGACAGGCGGCCACTATGGCTACACCTTC CASSQGTGGHYGYTF . TRBV13 15 TRBD1 TRBJ1-2
TGCAGCGTTGAAGGACCCCCGCTCAGGGGGGCTGTCTACGAGCAGTACTTC CSVEGPPLRGAVYEQYF . TRBV29-1 17 . TRBJ2-7
TGTGCCAGCAGTTCCCGACAGGTTGGAGAGCAGTTCTTC CASSSRQVGEQFF . TRBV12-3/TRBV12-4 13 . TRBJ2-1
TGTGCCACCAGTGATATCGGACAGGGCCCCTTCACAGATACGCAGTATTTT CATSDIGQGPFTDTQYF . TRBV24-1 17 TRBD1 TRBJ2-3
TGCGCCAGCAGCCCAACTTTGGCGGGGGGCCCCACCGGGGAGCTGTTTTTT CASSPTLAGGPTGELFF . TRBV5-1 17 TRBD2 TRBJ2-2